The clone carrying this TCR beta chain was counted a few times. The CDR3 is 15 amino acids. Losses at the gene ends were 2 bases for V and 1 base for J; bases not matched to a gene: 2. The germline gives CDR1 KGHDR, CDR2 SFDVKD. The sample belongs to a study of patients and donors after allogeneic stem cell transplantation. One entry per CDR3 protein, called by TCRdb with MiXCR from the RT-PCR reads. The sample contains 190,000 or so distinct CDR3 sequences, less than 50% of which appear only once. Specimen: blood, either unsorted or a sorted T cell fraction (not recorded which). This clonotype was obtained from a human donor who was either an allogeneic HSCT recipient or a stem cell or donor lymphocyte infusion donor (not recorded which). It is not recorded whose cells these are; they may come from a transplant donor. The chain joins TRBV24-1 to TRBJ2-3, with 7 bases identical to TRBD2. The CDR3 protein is CATSDYRGGTDTQYF. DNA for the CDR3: TGTGCCACCAGTGATTATCGGGGGGGCACAGATACGCAGTATTTT.